The rows below give T cell receptor beta chains drawn from one sample of a study of beta chain features in type 1 diabetes. Repertoires were generated with immunoSEQ multiplex PCR, while TCRdb's copy carries only in-frame clones and drops some. Of approximately 400,000 clones listed, more than 12% are singletons. Material for sequencing was naive CD4+ T cells from blood. The origin of the receptors is a woman younger than 30 in good health. The CDR3 runs from the conserved cysteine through the conserved F or W. A D gene is named only where the DNA matches it firmly. The size entry is marked missing in some rows and otherwise reads once, few, many or a size class.

J gene | clone size | V gene | D gene | CDR3 protein | CDR3 DNA
TRBJ2-5 | few | TRBV5-1 | NA | CASSLVVSQETQYF | TGCGCCAGCAGCTTGGTTGTATCCCAAGAGACCCAGTACTTC
TRBJ2-7 | NA | TRBV28 | NA | CASSAGHFYEQYF | TGTGCCAGCAGTGCAGGACACTTCTACGAGCAGTACTTC
TRBJ1-2 | few | TRBV30 | NA | CAWSTGGRFGYTF | TGTGCCTGGAGTACGGGGGGGCGATTTGGCTACACCTTC
TRBJ2-2 | NA | TRBV29-1 | TRBD1 | CSVWSRGRLNTGELFF | TGCAGCGTTTGGTCCAGGGGGCGACTGAACACCGGGGAGCTGTTTTTT
TRBJ2-4 | few | TRBV12-5 | NA | CASALRHIAKNIQYF | TGTGCTAGTGCCCTCCGACATATAGCCAAAAACATTCAGTACTTC
TRBJ2-5 | few | TRBV19 | NA | CASSISSTRETQYF | TGTGCCAGTAGTATAAGTTCGACACGGGAGACCCAGTACTTC
TRBJ2-1 | NA | TRBV18 | TRBD2 | CASSRTSGTYNEQFF | TGTGCCAGCTCACGCACTAGCGGGACCTACAATGAGCAGTTCTTC
TRBJ2-7 | NA | TRBV28 | NA | CASSWGVSLEQYF | TGTGCCAGCAGTTGGGGGGTCTCGCTCGAGCAGTACTTC
TRBJ2-7 | few | TRBV28 | TRBD1 | CASSSGQAPYEQYF | TGTGCCAGCAGTTCTGGACAGGCCCCATACGAGCAGTACTTC
TRBJ2-7 | NA | TRBV28 | TRBD1 | CASSPGQPFSYEQYF | TGTGCCAGCAGTCCGGGACAGCCTTTTTCCTACGAGCAGTACTTC
TRBJ1-2 | few | TRBV28 | TRBD1 | CASTSQGDYGYTF | TGTGCCAGCACCAGCCAGGGGGACTATGGCTACACCTTC